The rows below give T cell receptor beta chains drawn from one sample of a study of T cells of healthy individuals. MiXCR, run by TCRdb on the 5' RACE reads, gives a single entry per CDR3 protein. The repertoire holds around 40,000 distinct CDR3 sequences, with approximately 4.5% as singletons. Source of these receptors: a human donor in good health. Each CDR3 is given with its conserved first and last residue. D genes are given only for firm matches. Size values are once, few and many counts, or a class for expanded clones, and some rows have none.

v_gene: TRBV10-2; abundance: -; d_gene: -; j_gene: TRBJ2-5; CDR3aa: CASSDLTVTPETQYF; CDR3nt: TGCGCCAGCAGTGACCTCACAGTCACCCCAGAGACCCAGTACTTC
v_gene: TRBV18; abundance: -; d_gene: -; j_gene: TRBJ1-2; CDR3aa: CASSTDAGIYNYGYTF; CDR3nt: TGTGCCAGCTCAACCGACGCAGGAATTTACAACTATGGCTACACCTTC
v_gene: TRBV5-4; abundance: many; d_gene: TRBD2; j_gene: TRBJ2-5; CDR3aa: CASSTGLAGGWGTQYF; CDR3nt: TGTGCCAGCAGCACTGGACTAGCGGGAGGGTGGGGGACCCAGTACTTC
v_gene: TRBV6-6; abundance: -; d_gene: TRBD1; j_gene: TRBJ1-4; CDR3aa: CASSYSVETGGGGEKLFF; CDR3nt: TGTGCCAGCAGTTACTCCGTAGAGACAGGGGGCGGGGGTGAAAAACTGTTTTTT
v_gene: TRBV19; abundance: few; d_gene: TRBD2; j_gene: TRBJ2-7; CDR3aa: CASSISLADYEQYF; CDR3nt: TGTGCCAGTAGTATTTCACTAGCGGACTACGAGCAGTACTTC
v_gene: TRBV6-4; abundance: many; d_gene: TRBD2; j_gene: TRBJ2-6; CDR3aa: CASSDSSGGANVLTF; CDR3nt: TGTGCCAGCAGTGACTCTAGCGGGGGGGCCAACGTCCTGACTTTC
v_gene: TRBV28; abundance: few; d_gene: -; j_gene: TRBJ1-2; CDR3aa: CASSLSGPWLHYGYTF; CDR3nt: TGTGCCAGCAGTTTATCGGGACCCTGGCTACACTATGGCTACACCTTC
v_gene: TRBV29-1; abundance: many; d_gene: TRBD1; j_gene: TRBJ2-5; CDR3aa: CSAPMGQIQETQYF; CDR3nt: TGCAGCGCGCCCATGGGACAGATACAAGAGACCCAGTACTTC
v_gene: TRBV4-2; abundance: few; d_gene: -; j_gene: TRBJ1-1; CDR3aa: CASSHNTHTEAFF; CDR3nt: TGTGCCAGCAGCCACAACACCCACACTGAAGCTTTCTTT
v_gene: TRBV27; abundance: many; d_gene: -; j_gene: TRBJ1-1; CDR3aa: CASGVNALGEAFF; CDR3nt: TGTGCCAGCGGGGTTAACGCTCTAGGTGAAGCTTTCTTT
v_gene: TRBV7-9; abundance: few; d_gene: TRBD2; j_gene: TRBJ2-1; CDR3aa: CASSLGTSGGTLTSEQFF; CDR3nt: TGTGCCAGCAGCTTAGGAACTAGCGGGGGGACCCTTACAAGTGAGCAGTTCTTC
v_gene: TRBV6-6; abundance: many; d_gene: TRBD2; j_gene: TRBJ2-7; CDR3aa: CASSYPAGGHEQYF; CDR3nt: TGTGCCAGCAGTTACCCAGCGGGAGGACACGAGCAGTACTTC
v_gene: TRBV20-1; abundance: once; d_gene: -; j_gene: TRBJ2-7; CDR3aa: CSARDYRDYEQYF; CDR3nt: TGCAGTGCTAGAGATTACAGGGACTACGAGCAGTACTTC
v_gene: TRBV27; abundance: -; d_gene: -; j_gene: TRBJ1-1; CDR3aa: CASSLGGAGTEAFF; CDR3nt: TGTGCCAGCAGTTTAGGGGGGGCTGGGACTGAAGCTTTCTTT
v_gene: TRBV2; abundance: many; d_gene: TRBD1; j_gene: TRBJ1-2; CDR3aa: CASSETGVPNYGYTF; CDR3nt: TGTGCCAGCAGTGAGACAGGGGTCCCCAACTATGGCTACACCTTC
v_gene: TRBV7-2; abundance: many; d_gene: -; j_gene: TRBJ2-3; CDR3aa: CASSLGPSDTQYF; CDR3nt: TGTGCCAGCAGCTTAGGACCGTCGGATACGCAGTATTTT
v_gene: TRBV11-3; abundance: -; d_gene: TRBD1; j_gene: TRBJ1-4; CDR3aa: CASSRSEGGNEKLFF; CDR3nt: TGTGCCAGCAGCCGCTCCGAAGGGGGCAATGAAAAACTGTTTTTT
v_gene: TRBV12-3/TRBV12-4; abundance: many; d_gene: -; j_gene: TRBJ1-5; CDR3aa: CASSPQGPSGNQPQHF; CDR3nt: TGTGCCAGCAGCCCACAGGGCCCTTCGGGCAATCAGCCCCAGCATTTT
v_gene: TRBV7-8; abundance: many; d_gene: -; j_gene: TRBJ1-5; CDR3aa: CASSLGSPRGNQPQHF; CDR3nt: TGTGCCAGCAGCTTAGGTTCCCCGAGGGGCAATCAGCCCCAGCATTTT
v_gene: TRBV20-1; abundance: many; d_gene: TRBD2; j_gene: TRBJ2-1; CDR3aa: CSAASGGSSYNEQFF; CDR3nt: TGCAGTGCCGCTAGCGGGGGGAGCTCCTACAATGAGCAGTTCTTC
v_gene: TRBV20-1; abundance: -; d_gene: -; j_gene: TRBJ2-5; CDR3aa: CSARVVGSQETQYF; CDR3nt: TGCAGTGCTAGAGTTGTGGGCAGCCAAGAGACCCAGTACTTC
v_gene: TRBV2; abundance: -; d_gene: -; j_gene: TRBJ1-1; CDR3aa: CASSVIRAEAFF; CDR3nt: TGTGCCAGCAGTGTTATCAGGGCTGAAGCTTTCTTT
v_gene: TRBV3-1; abundance: many; d_gene: TRBD1; j_gene: TRBJ2-4; CDR3aa: CASSQDWYWTGDALAKNIQYF; CDR3nt: TGTGCCAGCAGCCAAGATTGGTATTGGACAGGGGATGCTCTAGCCAAAAACATTCAGTACTTC
v_gene: TRBV5-1; abundance: few; d_gene: -; j_gene: TRBJ2-1; CDR3aa: CASSILDTRNEQFF; CDR3nt: TGCGCCAGCAGCATCTTAGATACAAGGAATGAGCAGTTCTTC
v_gene: TRBV12-3/TRBV12-4; abundance: many; d_gene: -; j_gene: TRBJ1-1; CDR3aa: CASSLLSDSPNTEAFF; CDR3nt: TGTGCCAGCAGTTTACTCTCTGACAGCCCGAACACTGAAGCTTTCTTT
v_gene: TRBV5-1; abundance: few; d_gene: -; j_gene: TRBJ2-3; CDR3aa: CASSLSFADTQYF; CDR3nt: TGCGCCAGCAGCTTATCCTTCGCAGATACGCAGTATTTT
v_gene: TRBV5-1; abundance: -; d_gene: TRBD2; j_gene: TRBJ2-5; CDR3aa: CASNLGGGQETQYF; CDR3nt: TGCGCCAGCAACCTAGGCGGGGGCCAAGAGACCCAGTACTTC
v_gene: TRBV4-1; abundance: many; d_gene: -; j_gene: TRBJ1-4; CDR3aa: CASSLRNEAANEKLFF; CDR3nt: TGCGCCAGCAGCTTGCGCAACGAGGCAGCTAATGAAAAACTGTTTTTT
v_gene: TRBV2; abundance: many; d_gene: -; j_gene: TRBJ1-5; CDR3aa: CASSWDKLPNQPQHF; CDR3nt: TGTGCCAGCAGTTGGGACAAACTCCCCAATCAGCCCCAGCATTTT
v_gene: TRBV5-4; abundance: many; d_gene: -; j_gene: TRBJ2-7; CDR3aa: CASSPPGGFGEQYF; CDR3nt: TGTGCCAGCAGCCCACCGGGCGGGTTCGGGGAGCAGTACTTC
v_gene: TRBV28; abundance: many; d_gene: TRBD2; j_gene: TRBJ2-7; CDR3aa: CASSLRASGSSYEQYF; CDR3nt: TGTGCCAGCAGTTTAAGGGCTAGCGGGAGCTCCTACGAGCAGTACTTC
v_gene: TRBV5-1; abundance: many; d_gene: -; j_gene: TRBJ2-1; CDR3aa: CASSPGGPYNEQFF; CDR3nt: TGCGCCAGCAGCCCTGGGGGGCCCTACAATGAGCAGTTCTTC
v_gene: TRBV20-1; abundance: many; d_gene: -; j_gene: TRBJ1-4; CDR3aa: CSASPITRKGLFF; CDR3nt: TGCAGTGCTAGCCCTATAACCCGAAAGGGGCTGTTTTTT
v_gene: TRBV10-3; abundance: many; d_gene: -; j_gene: TRBJ2-7; CDR3aa: CAISDVGGPYEQYF; CDR3nt: TGTGCCATCAGTGACGTGGGGGGGCCCTACGAGCAGTACTTC
v_gene: TRBV20-1; abundance: many; d_gene: -; j_gene: TRBJ1-1; CDR3aa: CSAPYTGFTTEAFF; CDR3nt: TGCAGTGCGCCATACACAGGGTTTACGACTGAAGCTTTCTTT
v_gene: TRBV5-8; abundance: few; d_gene: -; j_gene: TRBJ1-1; CDR3aa: CASSTAGGGSFTEAFF; CDR3nt: TGTGCCAGCAGCACGGCGGGGGGAGGTAGTTTTACTGAAGCTTTCTTT
v_gene: TRBV20-1; abundance: few; d_gene: -; j_gene: TRBJ2-4; CDR3aa: CSAREPRALGIGAKNIQYF; CDR3nt: TGCAGTGCTAGAGAACCGAGGGCACTTGGGATTGGGGCCAAAAACATTCAGTACTTC
v_gene: TRBV28; abundance: many; d_gene: -; j_gene: TRBJ2-2; CDR3aa: CASSWGYTGELFF; CDR3nt: TGTGCCAGCAGTTGGGGTTACACCGGGGAGCTGTTTTTT
v_gene: TRBV14; abundance: -; d_gene: TRBD1; j_gene: TRBJ1-2; CDR3aa: CASSLGTALYGYTF; CDR3nt: TGTGCCAGCAGCCTCGGGACAGCTCTCTATGGCTACACCTTC
v_gene: TRBV6-5; abundance: many; d_gene: TRBD1; j_gene: TRBJ1-4; CDR3aa: CASSYGTGGREKLFF; CDR3nt: TGTGCCAGCAGTTACGGGACAGGGGGGCGAGAAAAACTGTTTTTT
v_gene: TRBV6-4; abundance: many; d_gene: -; j_gene: TRBJ2-5; CDR3aa: CASMEGVPFQETQYF; CDR3nt: TGTGCCAGCATGGAGGGGGTACCATTTCAAGAGACCCAGTACTTC
v_gene: TRBV20-1; abundance: many; d_gene: TRBD2; j_gene: TRBJ2-1; CDR3aa: CSARVRLAGYNEQFF; CDR3nt: TGCAGTGCTAGAGTCAGGCTAGCGGGCTACAATGAGCAGTTCTTC
v_gene: TRBV11-3; abundance: -; d_gene: TRBD1; j_gene: TRBJ2-6; CDR3aa: CASSLVRGQGVFGANVLTF; CDR3nt: TGTGCCAGCAGCTTAGTGCGTGGACAGGGGGTTTTTGGGGCCAACGTCCTGACTTTC
v_gene: TRBV21-1; abundance: many; d_gene: -; j_gene: TRBJ2-6; CDR3aa: CASSAGFSGANVLTF; CDR3nt: TGTGCCAGCAGTGCAGGGTTCTCTGGGGCCAACGTCCTGACTTTC
v_gene: TRBV3-1; abundance: -; d_gene: -; j_gene: TRBJ1-5; CDR3aa: CASSQGGGINQPQHF; CDR3nt: TGTGCCAGCAGCCAAGGGGGGGGTATCAATCAGCCCCAGCATTTT
v_gene: TRBV12-3/TRBV12-4; abundance: -; d_gene: -; j_gene: TRBJ2-1; CDR3aa: CATGRDRYNEQFF; CDR3nt: TGTGCCACCGGGAGGGACAGATACAATGAGCAGTTCTTC
v_gene: TRBV13; abundance: many; d_gene: TRBD2; j_gene: TRBJ2-5; CDR3aa: CASSFALAGPQYF; CDR3nt: TGTGCCAGCAGCTTTGCACTAGCGGGGCCCCAGTACTTC
v_gene: TRBV6-6; abundance: many; d_gene: TRBD2; j_gene: TRBJ2-1; CDR3aa: CASSRVAGGKNEQFF; CDR3nt: TGTGCCAGCAGCCGGGTAGCGGGAGGGAAGAATGAGCAGTTCTTC
v_gene: TRBV6-1; abundance: -; d_gene: -; j_gene: TRBJ1-2; CDR3aa: CASSEWGVGYGYTF; CDR3nt: TGTGCCAGCAGTGAATGGGGGGTTGGGTATGGCTACACCTTC